The TCR beta chain under discussion was sequenced for a study of cytomegalovirus exposure and HLA in healthy donors. Study conclusions and caveats: Across donors, sequencing depth was assumed by presence/absence analyses to be roughly uniform.

The PCR employed 60 Vbeta primers together with 13 Jbeta primers. Method: immunoSEQ multiplex PCR; TCRdb's copy keeps in-frame clones and lacks some. The table includes 170,000 or so clones, around 80% detected once. As concerns this clone: Its antigen remains unknown.

Per the germline V gene, CDR1 is MGHRA and CDR2 is YSYEKL. The CDR3 sequence is 16 residues long. The V and J genes are TRBV4-1 and TRBJ2-5; 10 positions agree with TRBD2. The DNA matches TRBJ2-7 better at its end, which makes the J call doubtful. The clonotype was recovered from a woman aged 25 to 39 in good health and CMV-seropositive. Sequences were obtained from PBMCs. The CDR3 sequence is CASSQVASGRTYEQYF. The CDR3 DNA reads TGCGCCAGCAGCCAAGTCGCTAGCGGGAGAACCTACGAGCAGTACTTC.